A single sample is the source of the 19 T cell receptor beta chains below, sequenced in a study of early stage breast cancer tumors. TCRdb's table, derived via immunoSEQ multiplex PCR, lists solely in-frame clones and lacks some. This table has roughly 53,000 clones, around nine tenths appearing once. Sequences were obtained from blood. These receptors all come from a person aged 65-85 years with breast cancer.

The chain links TRBV9 to TRBJ2-7, with 9 bases fitting TRBD2. V lost 5 bases and J lost 2; bases outside the gene matches: 5. Germline CDR1 SGDLS, CDR2 YYNGEE. The CDR3 has 14 residues. The CDR3 is CASSAGGAPYEQYF. Written as DNA, the CDR3 is TGTGCCAGCAGTGCGGGGGGGGCCCCCTACGAGCAGTACTTC.

The genes are TRBV30 and TRBJ1-3; 8 bases are a match to TRBD1. The ends lost 2 bases at V and 0 bases at J; junction bases unmatched: 0. This CDR3 is 14 amino acids long. The germline V gene encodes CDR1 GTSNPN and CDR2 SVGIG (reference sequence). The CDR3 coding sequence is TGTGCCTGGAGTACAGGGGGCTCTGGAAACACCATATATTTT. Protein: CAWSTGGSGNTIYF.

The chain recombines TRBV15 with TRBJ2-4; TRBD1 agrees at 10 bases. Germline loops: CDR1 LNHNV, CDR2 YYDKDF (reference sequence). This CDR3 spans 16 amino acids. V shed 4 bases, J shed 6 bases, and the junction held 9 bases outside the gene matches. Here the CDR3 DNA reads TGTGCCACCAGCACAAAGACAGGGGGCGCCGGAAACATTCAGTACTTC. Translating gives CATSTKTGGAGNIQYF. Full variable domain (remainder filled in from reference TRBV15 and TRBJ2-4): DAMVIQNPRYQVTQFGKPVTLSCSQTLNHNVMYWYQQKSSQAPKLLFHYYDKDFNNEADTPDNFQSRRPNTSFCFLDIRSPGLGDTAMYLCATSTKTGGAGNIQYFGAGTRLSVL.

V gene TRBV7-9 combines with J gene TRBJ2-3; 7 bases line up with TRBD1. The CDR3 length is 14 residues. The V segment lost 5 bases and the J segment 6 bases; nucleotides outside the gene matches: 8. CDR1 and CDR2 (germline): SEHNR, FQNEAQ (reference sequence). DNA of the CDR3: TGTGCCAGCAGCCGTCAGGGGGTATTGGATACGCAGTATTTT. As protein: CASSRQGVLDTQYF.

This sequence joins TRBV15 and TRBJ2-7, with a possible D match to TRBD2 (6 bases). Trimming cost V 3 bases and J 2 bases, with 8 bases left between them. The CDR3 loop spans 13 amino acids. Looked up from germline, CDR1 is LNHNV and CDR2 is YYDKDF (reference sequence). As DNA, the CDR3 is TGTGCCACCAGCAGCGGGAGCACCTACGAGCAGTACTTC. Translated: CATSSGSTYEQYF.

This clone showed up just once. The V gene is TRBV7-2, the J gene TRBJ1-5, with TRBD1 matching 8 bases. V dropped 1 base and J dropped 5; count of bases not matched to a gene: 4. This CDR3 contains 15 residues. Germline loops: CDR1 SGHTA, CDR2 FQGNSA. The CDR3 loop reads CASSLEAGGYQPQHF. In DNA form, the CDR3 reads TGTGCCAGCAGCTTAGAGGCAGGGGGCTATCAGCCCCAGCATTTT.

J is TRBJ2-3 and V is TRBV7-2; perhaps TRBD2 as D (7 bases). V lost 5 bases and J lost 1, with 13 bases in between. This CDR3 comprises 15 residues. Germline CDR1 and CDR2: SGHTA and FQGNSA. This chain's CDR3 is CASSRGGPGTDTQYF. The CDR3 DNA follows: TGTGCCAGCAGCAGGGGGGGCCCGGGCACAGATACGCAGTATTTT.

The chain carries TRBV6-5 and TRBJ2-1, with 7 bases identical to TRBD2. Trimming at V came to 5 bases and at J to 3 bases, leaving 7 bases not matched to a gene. Germline CDR1 is MNHEY and CDR2 is SVGAGI. This CDR3 is built from 15 residues. The CDR3 here is CASSLGGGGYNEQFF. The CDR3 coding sequence is TGTGCCAGCAGTCTGGGGGGGGGAGGCTACAATGAGCAGTTCTTC.

The chain links TRBV30 to TRBJ1-2; the match to TRBD1 covers 7 bases. This CDR3 has 16 residues. Germline CDR1 reads GTSNPN; CDR2 reads SVGIG (reference sequence). V trimming: 7 bases; J trimming: 2 bases; junction bases outside the gene matches: 16. For the CDR3, the DNA is TGTGCCTTTGAGGGGACAGCCGAGGGGCTAAACTATGGCTACACCTTC. Its protein is CAFEGTAEGLNYGYTF. The variable domain in full, completed from reference TRBV30 and TRBJ1-2, reads SQTIHQWPATLVQPVGSPLSLECTVEGTSNPNLYWYRQAAGRGLQLLFYSVGIGQISSEVPQNLSASRPQDRQFILSSKKLLLSDSGFYLCAFEGTAEGLNYGYTFGSGTRLTVV.

This chain joins TRBV6-1 and TRBJ1-2; D is undetermined. This CDR3 is built from 14 residues. Trimming removed 2 bases from V and 8 bases from J, with 15 bases in between. CDR1 and CDR2 from the germline V gene are MNHNS and SASEGT. CDR3 DNA: TGTGCCAGCAGTGAAAATTTGGAGGGAAAAGGCTACACCTTC. Protein: CASSENLEGKGYTF.

This chain links TRBV19 with TRBJ1-4; TRBD1 matches at 11 bases. Germline CDR1 and CDR2: LNHDA and SQIVND (reference sequence). The CDR3 covers 16 residues. V trimming: 5 bases; J trimming: 8 bases; junction bases outside the gene matches: 10. The CDR3 nucleotides are TGTGCCAGTAGTCCTACACGGACAGGGGGCCGGGAAAAACTGTTTTTT. Protein sequence: CASSPTRTGGREKLFF.

The chain is built from TRBV6-5 and TRBJ2-5, with D possibly matching TRBD2 (6 bases). The CDR3 is 14 amino acids. Germline V gene lookup returns CDR1 MNHEY and CDR2 SVGAGI. V lost 4 bases, J lost 2 bases, and 11 bases lay in between. The chain's CDR3 is CASSSGTGQETQYF. The CDR3 region has the DNA TGTGCCAGCAGTTCCGGGACTGGACAAGAGACCCAGTACTTC.

This clone was detected only once. The rearrangement joins TRBV11-3 to TRBJ1-1; 7 bases map to TRBD1. Germline CDR1 and CDR2: SGHNT and YENEEA. V was pared by 5 bases and J by 1 base, with 4 bases of the junction left unmatched. The CDR3 spans 14 residues. The CDR3 is CASSGRQGNTEAFF. In DNA form, the CDR3 reads TGTGCCAGCAGCGGCAGACAGGGGAACACTGAAGCTTTCTTT.

The chain has TRBV9 and TRBJ2-1; 7 bases align to TRBD2. Trimming took 0 bases from V and 4 from J; bases not matched to a gene: 7. Germline V gene data show CDR1 as SGDLS and CDR2 as YYNGEE. The CDR3 is 16 amino acids. This chain's CDR3 is CASSVGASGYYNEQFF. In DNA, the CDR3 is TGTGCCAGCAGCGTAGGGGCTAGCGGCTATTACAATGAGCAGTTCTTC.

V and J are TRBV7-2 and TRBJ1-3; D gene ambiguous. The V end was cut by 1 base, the J end by 0 bases, with 13 bases between. From germline, CDR1 is SGHTA and CDR2 FQGNSA. The CDR3 covers 17 residues. The CDR3 DNA follows: TGTGCCAGCAGCTTAGTACACGGCGGCCGCTCTGGAAACACCATATATTTT. It is translated as CASSLVHGGRSGNTIYF.

This clone showed up just a few times. The chain couples TRBV28 to TRBJ1-6; 7 bases fit TRBD1. This CDR3 comprises 14 residues. The V segment lost 9 bases and the J segment 4 bases; nucleotides outside the gene matches: 6. The germline V gene encodes CDR1 MDHEN and CDR2 SYDVKM. In DNA form, the CDR3 reads TGTGCCAGTCGCCAACAGGGGTATAATTCACCCCTCCACTTT. Translation gives CASRQQGYNSPLHF.

The chain joins TRBV7-8 to TRBJ2-1; D is perhaps TRBD2 (6 bases). This CDR3 comprises 16 residues. Trimming removed 0 bases from V and 7 bases from J, with 16 bases in between. The germline V gene encodes CDR1 SGHVS and CDR2 FQNEAQ. This CDR3 reads CASSLAPAGSGNEQFF. CDR3 nucleotides: TGTGCCAGCAGCTTAGCTCCAGCGGGTTCGGGGAATGAGCAGTTCTTC.

V usage is TRBV5-8 and J usage is TRBJ2-5; D not resolved. Trimming took 3 bases from V and 1 from J, leaving 4 bases between them. Germline assignment: CDR1 SGHTS and CDR2 YDEGEE. The CDR3 has 12 residues. CDR3 protein: CASSSVQETQYF. In DNA form, the CDR3 reads TGTGCCAGCAGCTCAGTCCAAGAGACCCAGTACTTC.

This sequence joins TRBV18 and TRBJ1-1; 9 positions agree with TRBD1. V dropped 1 base and J dropped 4; count of bases not matched to a gene: 10. The CDR3 spans 17 residues. Germline CDR1 KGHSH, CDR2 LQKENI. This chain's CDR3 is CASSPRGTGRGGTEAFF. The CDR3 DNA follows: TGTGCCAGCTCACCACGAGGGACAGGGAGAGGTGGCACTGAAGCTTTCTTT.